This T cell receptor (beta chain) was retrieved from a study of shared clonotypes between healthy human individuals (TCRdb year 2020). In the study overall: A couple of women and a few men aged 18 to 49 years were included in the cohort. For each donor, CD4 naive and CD4 memory were each given three plates, CD8 naive was given two plates, and CD8 memory was given one plate. To estimate repertoire size and how much clonotype sharing occurs between individuals, the study deeply sequenced the blood TCR repertoires of a handful of healthy adults. Different laboratories and diverse techniques were used to prepare libraries and sequence TCR repertoires, to increase sequencing depth and limit assay-specific biases. Between about 0.8 and 8.9 billion PBMCs per donor were obtained by leukapheresis. Paper-wide results and their limitations: Compared with non-shared clonotypes, the clonotypes found in all four sorted-subset donors had higher generation probabilities. Because the study included only a small number of donors, the genetic and exposure-history diversity represented was limited. Incomplete sequencing was indicated by rarefaction of sorted-subset datasets, despite the large sequencing depth. Approximately 5% of naive CD4, more than 3% of naive CD8, roughly 2.4% of memory CD4, and less than 0.45% of memory CD8 clonotypes were shared across a few donors. Only blood was sampled, and tissue TCR repertoires likely differ from those in blood. Naive subsets generally had larger estimated clonotype richness than memory subsets did. Based on pairwise subsampling, the degree of clonotype sharing among donors was expected to be affected by sequencing depth.

Using the deep immunoSEQ assay, TCR CDR3 regions were amplified from genomic DNA by multiplex PCR. Extracted genomic DNA from each cell subset was distributed evenly across all wells of several immunoSEQ 96-well plates, and each plate was treated as a replicate. For sorted subsets, each replicate PCR was loaded with 200 ng genomic DNA, equivalent to about 33,000 T cell genomes. Purified libraries were quantified with a Qubit 3.0 fluorometer, sized on a Bioanalyzer 2100, and re-quantified with the KAPA Library Quantification kit. A separate single-read 150-cycle Illumina NextSeq 550 flow cell was used to sequence each immunoSEQ 96-well plate. The paper's processing steps were these. The immunoSEQ output contained only junctional sequences without quality scores, so filtering could not match that applied to full-length reads. To assign V/J genes and CDR3, sequences were annotated using PyIR, a Python wrapper for IgBLAST v1.9, with IMGT germline references. Any read was removed if the V/J assignment was weak (E-value above 1e-6), the CDR3 was missing, or the read contained stop codons, out-of-frame junctions, or ambiguous translated residues. A V3J clonotype was defined by an identical inferred V gene, J gene, and CDR3 amino acid sequence. To compute the percentage overlap between repertoires, the number of shared unique clonotypes was divided by the size of the smaller repertoire. Three approaches were used to assess repertoire richness: RTK rarefaction, the Chao1 estimator, and Recon v2.1 estimates of unobserved clonotypes. Generation probabilities for all TCRbeta clonotypes obtained by the gDNA method from several donors were computed using OLGA. TCRdb re-hosts the immuneACCESS table, in-frame sequences only. Its copies lack some clones; in the studies checked, an unresolved V gene accounts for under half of them, and the cause for the rest is not known. V and J calls and clone size come straight from that table; D and trimming were deduced from the DNA. Recorded for this sample are some 1.5 million clones; around 98% of them occurred a single time. The ten largest make up roughly 0.45% of the sample.

This clone was detected a few times. The target of this receptor is not known. Base-call qualities are not available, and no considerably larger clone is one nucleotide away. Other DNA sequences in the sample encode the same CDR3. Donors were healthy HIV-negative adults with no recently reported acute infections or vaccinations. Every donor was a Caucasian adult living in Nashville, Tennessee, USA. CD4+ T cells were enriched through magnetic negative selection, after which naive cells were positively selected on CD45RA and the remaining negative fraction served as the memory subset. After blood collection by leukapheresis, PBMCs were isolated using Ficoll-Histopaque density gradient centrifugation and then cryopreserved in the vapor phase of liquid nitrogen. Purity and quantity of every magnetically sorted T cell population were checked by analytical flow cytometry. Each sorted fraction had its genomic DNA isolated and then quantified by UV absorbance on a Nanodrop 2000c.

Reading the germline V gene gives CDR1 SNHLY and CDR2 FYNNEI. Reading from cysteine to phenylalanine, the CDR3 counts 11 amino acids. Only the CDR3 portion is preserved as DNA: 33 bases, with reading frame beginning at the first base. Deletion took 6 bases off V and 1 base off J, with a span of 0 bases between the germline ends. The specimen sequenced was naive CD4+ T cells sorted from blood. The sample's cell subset or site label, in plain terms: CD45RA+ positively selected. This TCR derives from a man aged 25-45 years in good health. In this chain, TRBV2 is recombined with TRBJ2-2; no confident D gene assignment can be made. CDR3 region: CASRNTGELFF. DNA sequence: TGTGCCAGCAGGAACACCGGGGAGCTGTTTTTT.